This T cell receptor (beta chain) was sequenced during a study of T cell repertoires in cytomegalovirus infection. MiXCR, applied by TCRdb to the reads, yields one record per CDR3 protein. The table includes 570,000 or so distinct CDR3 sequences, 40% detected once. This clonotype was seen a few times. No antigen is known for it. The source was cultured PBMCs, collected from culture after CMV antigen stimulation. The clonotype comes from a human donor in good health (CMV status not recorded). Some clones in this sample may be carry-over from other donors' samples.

The CDR3 loop is CASSQRRDSNQPQHF. DNA for the CDR3: TGCGCCAGCAGCCAACGGAGGGATAGCAATCAGCCCCAGCATTTT. The chain combines TRBV4-1 with TRBJ1-5; D unresolved. Germline V gene lookup returns CDR1 MGHRA and CDR2 YSYEKL. The CDR3 runs to 15 residues. Trimming took off 2 bases at V and 0 bases at J, with 8 bases between the two ends.